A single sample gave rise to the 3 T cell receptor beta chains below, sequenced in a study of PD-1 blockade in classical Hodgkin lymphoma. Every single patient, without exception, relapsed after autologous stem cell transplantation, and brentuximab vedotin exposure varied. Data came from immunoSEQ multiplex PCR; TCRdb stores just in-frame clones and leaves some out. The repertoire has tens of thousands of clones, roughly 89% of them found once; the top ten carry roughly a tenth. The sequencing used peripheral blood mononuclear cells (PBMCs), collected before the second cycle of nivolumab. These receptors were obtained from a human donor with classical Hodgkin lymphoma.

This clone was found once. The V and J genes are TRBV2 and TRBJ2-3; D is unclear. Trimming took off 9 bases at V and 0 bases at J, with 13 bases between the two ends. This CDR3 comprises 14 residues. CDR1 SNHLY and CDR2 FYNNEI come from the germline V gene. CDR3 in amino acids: CASGWLTSTDTQYF. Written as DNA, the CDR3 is TGTGCCAGTGGATGGCTAACTAGCACAGATACGCAGTATTTT.

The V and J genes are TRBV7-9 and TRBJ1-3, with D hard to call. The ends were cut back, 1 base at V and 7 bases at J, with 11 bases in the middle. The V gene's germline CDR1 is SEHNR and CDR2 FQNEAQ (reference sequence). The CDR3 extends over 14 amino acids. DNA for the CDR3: TGTGCCAGCAGCTTAGACGCCAGGCCTAACACCATATATTTT. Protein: CASSLDARPNTIYF.

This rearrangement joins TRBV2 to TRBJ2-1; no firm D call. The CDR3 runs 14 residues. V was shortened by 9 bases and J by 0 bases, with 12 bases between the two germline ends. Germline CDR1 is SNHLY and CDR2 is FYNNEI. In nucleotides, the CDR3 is TGTGCCAGTCAAACTGCTACCTCCTACAATGAGCAGTTCTTC. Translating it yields CASQTATSYNEQFF.